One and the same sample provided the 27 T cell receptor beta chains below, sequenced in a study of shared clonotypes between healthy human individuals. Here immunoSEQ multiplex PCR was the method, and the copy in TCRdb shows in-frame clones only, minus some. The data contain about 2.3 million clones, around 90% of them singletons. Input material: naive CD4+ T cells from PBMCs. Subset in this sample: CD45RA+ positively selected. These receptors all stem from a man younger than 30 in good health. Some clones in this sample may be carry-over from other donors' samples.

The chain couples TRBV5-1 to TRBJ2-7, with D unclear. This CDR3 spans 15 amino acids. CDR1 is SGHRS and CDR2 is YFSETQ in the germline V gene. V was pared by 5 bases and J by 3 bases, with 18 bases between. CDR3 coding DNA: TGCGCCAGCAGTCCCGACGTGGTTCGAGTCTACGAGCAGTACTTC. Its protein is CASSPDVVRVYEQYF.

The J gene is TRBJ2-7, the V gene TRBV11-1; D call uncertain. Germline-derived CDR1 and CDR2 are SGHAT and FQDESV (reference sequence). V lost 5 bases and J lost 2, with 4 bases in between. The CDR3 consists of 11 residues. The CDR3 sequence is CASSSPYEQYF. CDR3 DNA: TGTGCCAGCAGCAGTCCCTACGAGCAGTACTTC.

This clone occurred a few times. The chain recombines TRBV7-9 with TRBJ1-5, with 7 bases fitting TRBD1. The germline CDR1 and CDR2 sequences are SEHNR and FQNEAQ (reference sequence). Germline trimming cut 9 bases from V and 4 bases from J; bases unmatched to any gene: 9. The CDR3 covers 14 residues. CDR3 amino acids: CARGRQGTNQPQHF. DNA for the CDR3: TGTGCCAGGGGTCGACAGGGAACGAATCAGCCCCAGCATTTT.

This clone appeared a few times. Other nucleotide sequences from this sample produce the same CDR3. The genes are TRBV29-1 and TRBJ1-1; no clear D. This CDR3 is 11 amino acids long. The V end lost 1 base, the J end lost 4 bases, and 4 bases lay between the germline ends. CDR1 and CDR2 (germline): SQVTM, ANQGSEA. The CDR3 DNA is TGCAGCGTTGAAGGGAGCACTGAAGCTTTCTTT. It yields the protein CSVEGSTEAFF.

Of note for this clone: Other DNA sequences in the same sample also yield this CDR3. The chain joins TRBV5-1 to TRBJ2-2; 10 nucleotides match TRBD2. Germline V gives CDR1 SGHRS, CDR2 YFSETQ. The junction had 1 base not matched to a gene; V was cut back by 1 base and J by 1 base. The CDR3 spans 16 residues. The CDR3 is CASSLRTSGNTGELFF. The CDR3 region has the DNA TGCGCCAGCAGCTTGAGGACTAGCGGGAACACCGGGGAGCTGTTTTTT. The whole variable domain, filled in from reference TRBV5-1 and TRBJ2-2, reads KAGVTQTPRYLIKTRGQQVTLSCSPISGHRSVSWYQQTPGQGLQFLFEYFSETQRNKGNFPGRFSGRQFSNSRSEMNVSTLELGDSALYLCASSLRTSGNTGELFFGEGSRLTVL.

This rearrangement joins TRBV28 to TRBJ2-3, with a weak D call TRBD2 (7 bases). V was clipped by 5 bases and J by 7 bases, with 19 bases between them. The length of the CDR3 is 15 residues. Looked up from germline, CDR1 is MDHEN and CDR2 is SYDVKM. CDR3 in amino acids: CASSDGGGGANTQYF. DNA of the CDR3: TGTGCCAGCAGTGACGGAGGGGGGGGTGCGAATACGCAGTATTTT. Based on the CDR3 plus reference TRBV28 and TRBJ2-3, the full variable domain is DVKVTQSSRYLVKRTGEKVFLECVQDMDHENMFWYRQDPGLGLRLIYFSYDVKMKEKGDIPEGYSVSREKKERFSLILESASTNQTSMYLCASSDGGGGANTQYFGPGTRLTVL.

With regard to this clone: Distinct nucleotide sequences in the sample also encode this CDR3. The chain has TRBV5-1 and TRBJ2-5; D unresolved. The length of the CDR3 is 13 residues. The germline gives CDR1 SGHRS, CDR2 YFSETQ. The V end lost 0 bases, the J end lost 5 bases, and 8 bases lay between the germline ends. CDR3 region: CASSLGVVETQYF. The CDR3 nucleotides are TGCGCCAGCAGCTTGGGAGTGGTGGAGACCCAGTACTTC.

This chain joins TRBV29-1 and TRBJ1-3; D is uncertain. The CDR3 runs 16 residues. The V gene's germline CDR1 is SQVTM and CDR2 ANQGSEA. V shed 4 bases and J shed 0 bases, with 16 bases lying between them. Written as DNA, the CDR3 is TGCAGCGTTGGGGAGGAGCCGTCATTCTCTGGAAACACCATATATTTT. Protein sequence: CSVGEEPSFSGNTIYF. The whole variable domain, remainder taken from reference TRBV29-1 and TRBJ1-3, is SAVISQKPSRDICQRGTSLTIQCQVDSQVTMMFWYRQQPGQSLTLIATANQGSEATYESGFVIDKFPISRPNLTFSTLTVSNMSPEDSSIYLCSVGEEPSFSGNTIYFGEGSWLTVV.

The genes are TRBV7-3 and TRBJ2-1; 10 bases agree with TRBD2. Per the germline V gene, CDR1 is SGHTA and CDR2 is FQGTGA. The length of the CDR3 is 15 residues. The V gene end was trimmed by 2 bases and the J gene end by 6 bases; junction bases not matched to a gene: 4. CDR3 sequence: CASSLGTSVGNEQFF. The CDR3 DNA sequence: TGTGCCAGCAGCTTAGGGACTAGCGTTGGCAATGAGCAGTTCTTC.

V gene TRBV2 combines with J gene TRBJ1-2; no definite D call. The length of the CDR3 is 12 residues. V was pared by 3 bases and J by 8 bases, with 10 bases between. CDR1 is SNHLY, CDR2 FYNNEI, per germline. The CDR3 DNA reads TGTGCCAGCAGTGATAGGGCGGGAGGCTACACCTTC. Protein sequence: CASSDRAGGYTF.

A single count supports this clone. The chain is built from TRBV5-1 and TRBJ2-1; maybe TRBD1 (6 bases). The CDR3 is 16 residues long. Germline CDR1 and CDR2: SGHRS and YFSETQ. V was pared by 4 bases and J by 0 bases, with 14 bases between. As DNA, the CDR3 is TGCGCCAGCAGCCCCCAACAGGGCGGCTCCTACAATGAGCAGTTCTTC. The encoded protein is CASSPQQGGSYNEQFF.

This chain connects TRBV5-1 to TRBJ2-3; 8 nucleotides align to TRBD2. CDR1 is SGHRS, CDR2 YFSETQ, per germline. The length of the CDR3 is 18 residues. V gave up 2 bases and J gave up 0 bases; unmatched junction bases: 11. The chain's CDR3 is CASSLPSTSAASTDTQYF. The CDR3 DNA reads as TGCGCCAGCAGCTTACCATCGACTAGCGCAGCTAGCACAGATACGCAGTATTTT.

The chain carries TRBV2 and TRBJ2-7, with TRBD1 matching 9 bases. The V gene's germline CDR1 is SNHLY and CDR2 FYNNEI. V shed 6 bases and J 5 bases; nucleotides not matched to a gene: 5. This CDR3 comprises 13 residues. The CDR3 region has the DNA TGTGCCAGCAGGGACAGGGGTACACACGAGCAGTACTTC. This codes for CASRDRGTHEQYF.

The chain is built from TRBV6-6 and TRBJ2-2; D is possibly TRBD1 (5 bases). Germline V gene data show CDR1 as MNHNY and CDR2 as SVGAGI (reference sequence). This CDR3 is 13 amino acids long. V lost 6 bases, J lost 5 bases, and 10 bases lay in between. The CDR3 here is CASRLRGTGELFF. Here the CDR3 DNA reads TGTGCCAGCAGACTTAGGGGAACCGGGGAGCTGTTTTTT.

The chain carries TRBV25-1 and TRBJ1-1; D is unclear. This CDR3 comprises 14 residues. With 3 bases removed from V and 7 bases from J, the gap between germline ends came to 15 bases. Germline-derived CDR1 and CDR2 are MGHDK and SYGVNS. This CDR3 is CASSDRALNGEAFF. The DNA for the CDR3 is TGTGCCAGCAGTGATCGGGCCCTCAACGGTGAAGCTTTCTTT.

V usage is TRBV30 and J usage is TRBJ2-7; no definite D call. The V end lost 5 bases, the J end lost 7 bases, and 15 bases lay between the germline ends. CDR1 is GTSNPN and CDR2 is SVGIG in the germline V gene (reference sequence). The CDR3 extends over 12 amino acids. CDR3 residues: CAWAVILGEQYF. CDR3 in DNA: TGTGCCTGGGCGGTTATACTTGGGGAGCAGTACTTC. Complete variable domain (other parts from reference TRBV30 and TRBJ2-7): SQTIHQWPATLVQPVGSPLSLECTVEGTSNPNLYWYRQAAGRGLQLLFYSVGIGQISSEVPQNLSASRPQDRQFILSSKKLLLSDSGFYLCAWAVILGEQYFGPGTRLTVT.

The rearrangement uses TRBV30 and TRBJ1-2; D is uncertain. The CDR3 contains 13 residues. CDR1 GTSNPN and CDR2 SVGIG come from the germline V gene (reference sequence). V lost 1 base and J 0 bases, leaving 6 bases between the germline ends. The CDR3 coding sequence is TGTGCCTGGAGTGCCCGCGCTAACTATGGCTACACCTTC. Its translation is CAWSARANYGYTF.

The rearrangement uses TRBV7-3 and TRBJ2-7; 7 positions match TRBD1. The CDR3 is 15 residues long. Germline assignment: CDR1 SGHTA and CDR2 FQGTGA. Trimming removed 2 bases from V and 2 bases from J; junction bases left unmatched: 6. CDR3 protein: CASSLGQVPTYEQYF. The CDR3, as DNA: TGTGCCAGCAGCTTAGGACAGGTCCCTACCTACGAGCAGTACTTC.

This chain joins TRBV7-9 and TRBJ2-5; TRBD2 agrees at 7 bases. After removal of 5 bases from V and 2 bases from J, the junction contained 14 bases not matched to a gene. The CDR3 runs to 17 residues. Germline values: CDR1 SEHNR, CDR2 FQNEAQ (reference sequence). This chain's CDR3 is CASSQTFAGAGQETQYF. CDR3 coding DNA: TGTGCCAGCAGCCAAACATTTGCGGGAGCGGGGCAAGAGACCCAGTACTTC.

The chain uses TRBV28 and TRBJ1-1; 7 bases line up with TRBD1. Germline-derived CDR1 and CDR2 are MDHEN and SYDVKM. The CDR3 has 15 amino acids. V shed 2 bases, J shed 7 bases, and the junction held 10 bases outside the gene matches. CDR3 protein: CASSLTGDSTIEAFF. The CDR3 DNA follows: TGTGCCAGCAGTTTAACAGGGGACTCGACTATTGAAGCTTTCTTT.

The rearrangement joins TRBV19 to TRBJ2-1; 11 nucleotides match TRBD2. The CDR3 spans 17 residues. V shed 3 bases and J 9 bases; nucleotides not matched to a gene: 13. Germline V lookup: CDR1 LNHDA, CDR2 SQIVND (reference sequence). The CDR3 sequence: CASSIGGSGRALGEQFF. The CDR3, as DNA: TGTGCCAGTAGTATCGGGGGTAGCGGGAGGGCCTTGGGTGAGCAGTTCTTC.

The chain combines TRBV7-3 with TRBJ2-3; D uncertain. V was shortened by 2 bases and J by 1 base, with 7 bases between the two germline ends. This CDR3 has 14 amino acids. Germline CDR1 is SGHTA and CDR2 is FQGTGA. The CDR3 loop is CASSLDPGTDTQYF. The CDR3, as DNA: TGTGCCAGCAGCTTAGATCCTGGCACAGATACGCAGTATTTT.

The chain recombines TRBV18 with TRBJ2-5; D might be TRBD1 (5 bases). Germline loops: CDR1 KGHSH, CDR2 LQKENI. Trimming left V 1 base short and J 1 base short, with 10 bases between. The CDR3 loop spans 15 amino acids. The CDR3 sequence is CASSPRKGPQETQYF. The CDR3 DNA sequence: TGTGCCAGCTCACCACGGAAGGGGCCCCAAGAGACCCAGTACTTC.

The CDR3 nucleotides are TGTGCCAGCATCCCGAGGGCCGACAACTACAATGAGCAGTTCTTC. Amino acids: CASIPRADNYNEQFF. The V call is TRBV27, the J call TRBJ2-1; D possibly corresponds to TRBD2 (5 bases). Trimming pared 7 bases from V and 3 bases from J, leaving 16 bases between. The germline V gene has CDR1 MNHEY and CDR2 SMNVEV (reference sequence). This CDR3 region has 15 residues.

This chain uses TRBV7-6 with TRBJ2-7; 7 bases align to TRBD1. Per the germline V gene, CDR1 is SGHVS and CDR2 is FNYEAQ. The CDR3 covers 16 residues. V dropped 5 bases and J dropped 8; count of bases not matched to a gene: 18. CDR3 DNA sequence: TGTGCCAGCAGCGAATACACCGATGAGACAGGGAGCAAGCAGTACTTC. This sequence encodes CASSEYTDETGSKQYF.

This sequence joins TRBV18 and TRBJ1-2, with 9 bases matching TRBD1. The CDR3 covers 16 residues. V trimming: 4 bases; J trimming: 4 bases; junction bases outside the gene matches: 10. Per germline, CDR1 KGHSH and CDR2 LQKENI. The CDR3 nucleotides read TGTGCCAGCTCACAGCGACGGACAGGGGAGGTCTATGGCTACACCTTC. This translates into CASSQRRTGEVYGYTF. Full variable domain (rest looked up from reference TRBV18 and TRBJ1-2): NAGVMQNPRHLVRRRGQEARLRCSPMKGHSHVYWYRQLPEEGLKFMVYLQKENIIDESGMPKERFSAEFPKEGPSILRIQQVVRGDSAAYFCASSQRRTGEVYGYTFGSGTRLTVV.

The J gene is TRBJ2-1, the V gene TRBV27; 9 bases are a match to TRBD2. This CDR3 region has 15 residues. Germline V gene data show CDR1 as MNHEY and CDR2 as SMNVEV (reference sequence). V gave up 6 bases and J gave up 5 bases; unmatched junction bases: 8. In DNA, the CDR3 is TGTGCCAGCAGGCCTCTAGCGGGGAGAAACAATGAGCAGTTCTTC. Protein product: CASRPLAGRNNEQFF.